The rows below give T cell receptor beta chains drawn from one sample of a study of T cells in localized non-small cell lung cancer. This table comes from immunoSEQ multiplex PCR, and its TCRdb copy is limited to in-frame clones, with some not included. The table records 40,000 or so clones, around 86% of them present only once. Sequencing used peripheral blood, obtained before any cancer treatment. Source of these receptors: a man aged 35-69 years with stage I lung adenocarcinoma. Both conserved end residues are part of each CDR3. The D gene is left open where the match is weak. Clone size appears in some rows only: once, few, many, or a class for an expanded clone.

size,D,V,J,CDR3,DNA
NA,TRBD1,TRBV5-3,TRBJ2-5,CASSPGTVETQYF,TGTGCCAGCAGCCCGGGGACAGTAGAGACCCAGTACTTC
NA,TRBD1,TRBV5-1,TRBJ2-6,CAIGTGGTSGANVLTF,TGCGCCATCGGGACAGGGGGCACCTCTGGGGCCAACGTCCTGACTTTC
few,TRBD2,TRBV5-4,TRBJ2-1,CASSSLTSGRANSYNEQFF,TGTGCCAGCAGCTCCCTGACTAGCGGGAGGGCCAACTCCTACAATGAGCAGTTCTTC
once,NA,TRBV29-1,TRBJ2-6,CSAMDSGANVLTF,TGCAGCGCCATGGACTCTGGGGCCAACGTCCTGACTTTC
NA,NA,TRBV5-6,TRBJ1-2,CASSLLGPGNYGYTF,TGTGCCAGCAGCTTGTTAGGCCCAGGGAACTATGGCTACACCTTC
NA,TRBD1,TRBV6-6,TRBJ2-2,CASRPQGASTGELFF,TGTGCCAGCAGACCTCAGGGGGCTTCCACCGGGGAGCTGTTTTTT
NA,NA,TRBV9,TRBJ1-1,CASSPRVKGRNTEAFF,TGTGCCAGCAGCCCAAGAGTGAAGGGCAGGAACACTGAAGCTTTCTTT
few,NA,TRBV7-2,TRBJ2-1,CASLRENEQFF,TGTGCCAGCTTAAGGGAAAATGAGCAGTTCTTC
once,NA,TRBV10-3,TRBJ1-2,CAITTGLLGYTF,TGTGCCATCACCACTGGGTTACTGGGCTACACCTTC
NA,TRBD2,TRBV11-1,TRBJ2-1,CASSQTSGRVNEQFF,TGTGCCAGCAGCCAAACTAGCGGGAGGGTGAATGAGCAGTTCTTC
NA,NA,TRBV18,TRBJ1-1,CATVGGPMNTEAFF,TGTGCCACCGTGGGGGGACCCATGAACACTGAAGCTTTCTTT
NA,NA,TRBV5-5,TRBJ1-5,CASSLSALGGIQPQHF,TGTGCCAGCAGCCTATCCGCCCTGGGGGGTATCCAGCCCCAGCATTTT
NA,TRBD2,TRBV4-2,TRBJ2-2,CASSQEATSGTTGELFF,TGTGCCAGCAGCCAAGAGGCGACTAGCGGGACCACCGGGGAGCTGTTTTTT
NA,TRBD2,TRBV27,TRBJ2-3,CASSLSLAGGGVTDTQYF,TGTGCCAGCAGTTTATCACTAGCGGGTGGAGGGGTTACAGATACGCAGTATTTT
NA,NA,TRBV6-5,TRBJ1-2,CASSYSFDPNYGYTF,TGTGCCAGCAGTTACTCGTTTGACCCTAACTATGGCTACACCTTC